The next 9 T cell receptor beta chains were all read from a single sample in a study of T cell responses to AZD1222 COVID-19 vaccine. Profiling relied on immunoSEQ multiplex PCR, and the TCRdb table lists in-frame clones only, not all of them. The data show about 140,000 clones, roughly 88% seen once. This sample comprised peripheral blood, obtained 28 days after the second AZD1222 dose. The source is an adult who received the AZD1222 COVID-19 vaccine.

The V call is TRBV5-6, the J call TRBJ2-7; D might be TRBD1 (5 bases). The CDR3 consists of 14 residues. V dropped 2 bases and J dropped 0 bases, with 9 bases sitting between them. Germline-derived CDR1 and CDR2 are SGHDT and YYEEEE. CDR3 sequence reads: CASSFPGLSYEQYF. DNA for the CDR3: TGTGCCAGCAGCTTCCCAGGGCTCTCCTACGAGCAGTACTTC.

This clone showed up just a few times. The CDR3 region has the DNA TGTGCCAGCAGCCCCCGAGGGGGGGAGCTGTTTTTT. Translated, it gives CASSPRGGELFF. The rearrangement joins TRBV7-2 to TRBJ2-2, with D possibly being TRBD2 (5 bases). The ends were cut back, 5 bases at V and 8 bases at J, with 9 bases in the middle. Germline-derived CDR1 and CDR2 are SGHTA and FQGNSA. The CDR3 consists of 12 residues.

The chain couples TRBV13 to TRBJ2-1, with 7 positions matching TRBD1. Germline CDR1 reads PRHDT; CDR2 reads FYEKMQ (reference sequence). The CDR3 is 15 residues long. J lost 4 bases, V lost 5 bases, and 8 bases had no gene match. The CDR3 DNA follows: TGTGCCAGCAGCCCTATGGGGACAGAATACAATGAGCAGTTCTTC. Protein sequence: CASSPMGTEYNEQFF.

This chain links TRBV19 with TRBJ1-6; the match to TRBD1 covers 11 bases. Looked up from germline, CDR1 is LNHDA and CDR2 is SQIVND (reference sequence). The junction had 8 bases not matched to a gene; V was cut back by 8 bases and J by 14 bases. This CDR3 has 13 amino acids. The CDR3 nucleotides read TGTGCCAGTCGCGGACAGGGGGCAACGACCCTCCACTTT. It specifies CASRGQGATTLHF.

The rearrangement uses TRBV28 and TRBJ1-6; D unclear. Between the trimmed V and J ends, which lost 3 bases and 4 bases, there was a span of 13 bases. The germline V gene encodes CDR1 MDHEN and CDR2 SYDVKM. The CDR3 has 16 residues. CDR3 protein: CASSFREVVYNSPLHF. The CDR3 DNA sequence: TGTGCCAGCAGTTTCCGGGAGGTCGTTTATAATTCACCCCTCCACTTT.

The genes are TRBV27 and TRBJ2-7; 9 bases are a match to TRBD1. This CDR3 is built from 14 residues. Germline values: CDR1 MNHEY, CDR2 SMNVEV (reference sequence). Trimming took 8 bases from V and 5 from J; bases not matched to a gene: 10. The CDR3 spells CASRLGQGPNEQYF. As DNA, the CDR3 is TGTGCCAGCCGCCTGGGACAGGGTCCGAACGAGCAGTACTTC.

DNA of the CDR3: TGTGCCAGGGAACGAGACAGGGGCACAGATACGCAGTATTTT. Protein sequence: CARERDRGTDTQYF. V and J are TRBV2 and TRBJ2-3; TRBD1 aligns across 7 bases. V was clipped by 9 bases and J by 1 base; unmatched bases: 7. CDR3 length equals 14 residues. CDR1 and CDR2 (germline): SNHLY, FYNNEI.

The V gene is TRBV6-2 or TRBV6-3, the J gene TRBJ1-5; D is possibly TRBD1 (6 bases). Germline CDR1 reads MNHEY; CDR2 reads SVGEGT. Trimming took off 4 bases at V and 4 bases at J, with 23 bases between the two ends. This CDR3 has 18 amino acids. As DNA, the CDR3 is TGTGCCAGCAGTTCCCAGGGGAAGACAGGTTTGAGTAATCAGCCCCAGCATTTT. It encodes CASSSQGKTGLSNQPQHF.

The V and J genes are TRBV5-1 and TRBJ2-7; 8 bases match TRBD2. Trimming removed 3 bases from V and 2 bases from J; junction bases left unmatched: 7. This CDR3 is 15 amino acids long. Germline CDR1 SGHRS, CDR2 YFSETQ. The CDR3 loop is CASSSQTSGTYEQYF. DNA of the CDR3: TGCGCCAGCAGCTCCCAAACTAGCGGAACCTACGAGCAGTACTTC. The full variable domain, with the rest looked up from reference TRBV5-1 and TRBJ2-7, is KAGVTQTPRYLIKTRGQQVTLSCSPISGHRSVSWYQQTPGQGLQFLFEYFSETQRNKGNFPGRFSGRQFSNSRSEMNVSTLELGDSALYLCASSSQTSGTYEQYFGPGTRLTVT.